The entry that follows covers one T cell receptor beta chain sequence. The antigen is not known. V lost 3 bases and J 0 bases, leaving 12 bases between the germline ends. This CDR3 is built from 16 residues. Germline assignment: CDR1 SGHRS and CDR2 YFSETQ. The data were taken from a study of cytomegalovirus exposure and HLA in healthy donors. Study findings and constraints: Most observed TCR sequences were rare, whereas some public TCRs were detected in many donors. In vitro, three CMV-associated chains proved specific for CMV antigens.

The study ran its PCR with 60 Vbeta and 13 Jbeta primers. The repertoire was sequenced with immunoSEQ multiplex PCR; TCRdb's copy has only in-frame clones and lacks some. Of about 160,000 clones in the sample, roughly 80% are singletons; the top ten hold approximately 4.8%. The V and J genes are TRBV5-1 and TRBJ2-2, with a tentative D call TRBD1 (6 bases). The sample taken for sequencing was PBMCs. The sequence derives from a man aged 25-40 years in good health and CMV-seronegative. The CDR3 sequence is CASSSNRATNTGELFF. CDR3 nucleotide sequence: TGCGCCAGCAGCTCAAACAGGGCAACGAACACCGGGGAGCTGTTTTTT.